The 17 T cell receptor beta chains given below trace back to one sample, sequenced in a study of memory CD4+ T cells and cytomegalovirus serostatus. Method: immunoSEQ multiplex PCR; TCRdb's copy keeps in-frame clones and lacks some. The sample lists around 40,000 clones, around 79% occurring once. Single viable CD3+CD4+CD8-CD45RO+ cells were sorted as the memory CD4+ T cells. The sequenced sample was memory CD4+ T cells from blood. These receptor sequences come from an adult in good health and CMV-seronegative.

V usage is TRBV21-1 and J usage is TRBJ2-2; the D call of TRBD2 is as the table states it, not checked on the DNA. TRBV21-1 is noted as a pseudogene. This CDR3 has 16 amino acids. The CDR3 loop is CASINSGGLNTGELFF. DNA for the CDR3: TGTGCCAGCATTAACAGCGGGGGACTCAACACCGGGGAGCTGTTTTTT.

This clone is medium-sized (0.01 to 0.1%) by share. The chain couples TRBV12-5 to TRBJ1-1; possibly TRBD1 for D (6 bases). Germline values: CDR1 LGHNT, CDR2 FRNRAP. The CDR3 runs to 11 residues. Between the trimmed V and J ends, which lost 5 bases and 8 bases, there was a span of 9 bases. In nucleotides, the CDR3 is TGTGCTAGTGGTCAGGGGCGCGAAGCTTTCTTT. Protein: CASGQGREAFF.

This clone was counted a few times. The chain is built from TRBV18 and TRBJ1-2; a possible D gene is TRBD1 (6 bases). The CDR3 sequence is 15 residues long. Per germline, CDR1 KGHSH and CDR2 LQKENI. V dropped 3 bases and J dropped 1 base, with 12 bases sitting between them. The CDR3 loop is CASSPAGQSNYGYTF. The CDR3, as DNA: TGTGCCAGCTCACCCGCTGGACAGAGTAACTATGGCTACACCTTC.

The genes are TRBV5-5 and TRBJ2-1, with a weak D call TRBD1 (6 bases). The germline CDR1 and CDR2 sequences are SGHKS and YYEKEE (reference sequence). Trimming took off 1 base at V and 5 bases at J, with 16 bases between the two ends. This CDR3 spans 16 amino acids. CDR3 residues: CASSLFADRYNNEQFF. Here the CDR3 DNA reads TGTGCCAGCAGCTTGTTTGCCGACAGGTACAACAATGAGCAGTTCTTC.

The V gene is TRBV5-1, the J gene TRBJ2-5, with 13 bases matching TRBD2. Germline trimming cut 8 bases from V and 5 bases from J; bases unmatched to any gene: 6. The CDR3 has 14 residues. Germline CDR1 is SGHRS and CDR2 is YFSETQ. Here the CDR3 reads CASYRTSGGETQYF. In DNA, the CDR3 is TGCGCCAGTTATCGGACTAGCGGGGGTGAGACCCAGTACTTC.

The V gene is TRBV23-1, the J gene TRBJ1-5; maybe TRBD1 (5 bases). TRBV23-1 is recorded as an ORF, its role being uncertain. The CDR3 extends over 15 amino acids. V lost 10 bases and J 7 bases, leaving 23 bases between the germline ends. The CDR3 DNA sequence: TGCGCCACTGAAGAGGGGAGGGGTCCCGTCCAGCCCCAGCATTTT. This codes for CATEEGRGPVQPQHF.

The chain is built from TRBV6-1 and TRBJ2-7; no definite D call. With 1 base removed from V and 1 base from J, the gap between germline ends came to 8 bases. Per germline, CDR1 MNHNS and CDR2 SASEGT. This CDR3 region has 14 residues. In nucleotides, the CDR3 is TGTGCCAGCAGTGAAGTGAAGAGGTCCTACGAGCAGTACTTC. As protein: CASSEVKRSYEQYF.

The CDR3 protein is CSVEWGTQYF. The CDR3 nucleotides read TGCAGCGTTGAATGGGGGACCCAGTACTTC. V gene TRBV29-1 combines with J gene TRBJ2-5, with D uncertain. The CDR3 totals 10 residues. The V end lost 2 bases, the J end lost 7 bases, and 5 bases lay between the germline ends. CDR1 is SQVTM and CDR2 is ANQGSEA in the germline V gene.

The genes are TRBV19 and TRBJ1-1; weak D call: TRBD1 (6 bases). Per germline, CDR1 LNHDA and CDR2 SQIVND (reference sequence). The ends were cut back, 2 bases at V and 3 bases at J, with 22 bases in the middle. This CDR3 is built from 18 residues. The DNA of the CDR3 is TGTGCCAGTAGTATAAATGGCGTCGGAGGGGGAAAGTACACTGAAGCTTTCTTT. The encoded protein is CASSINGVGGGKYTEAFF.

The chain carries TRBV14 and TRBJ1-1; 7 positions match TRBD1. There are 13 residues in the CDR3. J was trimmed by 1 base and V by 8 bases; bases with no gene match: 4. The germline V gene encodes CDR1 SGHDN and CDR2 FVKESK. In DNA form, the CDR3 reads TGTGCCAGCCGGGGACAGCCGAACACTGAAGCTTTCTTT. It codes for CASRGQPNTEAFF. Together with reference TRBV14 and TRBJ1-1, the CDR3 gives the full variable domain: EAGVTQFPSHSVIEKGQTVTLRCDPISGHDNLYWYRRVMGKEIKFLLHFVKESKQDESGMPNNRFLAERTGGTYSTLKVQPAELEDSGVYFCASRGQPNTEAFFGQGTRLTVV.

CDR3 residues: CASTAGGIAYNEQFF. CDR3 sequence (DNA): TGCGCCAGCACCGCAGGGGGTATCGCCTACAATGAGCAGTTCTTC. The gene calls are TRBV5-1 and TRBJ2-1; 7 nucleotides line up with TRBD1. The germline gives CDR1 SGHRS, CDR2 YFSETQ. V shed 6 bases and J 2 bases; nucleotides not matched to a gene: 8. The CDR3 runs to 15 residues.

This sequence joins TRBV4-2 and TRBJ2-5; D unresolved. Per the germline V gene, CDR1 is LGHNA and CDR2 is YNFKEQ. The CDR3 is made up of 13 amino acids. The V and J ends lost 1 base and 2 bases respectively, with 5 bases between them. Written as DNA, the CDR3 is TGTGCCAGCAGCCAAGGTAATCAAGAGACCCAGTACTTC. As protein: CASSQGNQETQYF.

The chain couples TRBV30 to TRBJ1-5; D is unclear. From germline, CDR1 is GTSNPN and CDR2 SVGIG (reference sequence). V lost 0 bases and J 3 bases, leaving 9 bases between the germline ends. This CDR3 comprises 14 residues. CDR3 DNA: TGTGCCTGGAGTGTACTGGGGAACAATCAGCCCCAGCATTTT. Encoded protein: CAWSVLGNNQPQHF.

J is TRBJ1-5 and V is TRBV19; 9 bases are a match to TRBD1. V shed 6 bases and J 7 bases; nucleotides not matched to a gene: 10. CDR1 and CDR2 (germline): LNHDA, SQIVND (reference sequence). The CDR3 length is 15 residues. The CDR3 bases are TGTGCCAGTAGCTTGGGACAGGGTGTAGGGCAGCCCCAGCATTTT. It encodes CASSLGQGVGQPQHF.

The chain uses TRBV11-2 and TRBJ1-4, with 8 nucleotides matching TRBD1. The CDR3 consists of 15 residues. CDR1 is SGHAT, CDR2 FQNNGV, per germline. Losses at the gene ends were 3 bases for V and 5 bases for J; bases not matched to a gene: 5. CDR3 nucleotides: TGTGCCAGCAGCTTGGGGACAGGAGGGAATGAAAAACTGTTTTTT. It is translated as CASSLGTGGNEKLFF.

This chain joins TRBV5-1 and TRBJ1-5; the D gene is possibly TRBD1 (5 bases). Germline V lookup: CDR1 SGHRS, CDR2 YFSETQ. The CDR3 covers 15 residues. Between the trimmed V and J ends, which lost 2 bases and 3 bases, there was a span of 12 bases. The CDR3 DNA reads TGCGCCAGCAGCTTAGGGGAACAGCTCAATCAGCCCCAGCATTTT. This gives the protein CASSLGEQLNQPQHF.

Here the CDR3 reads CASSPYRGFSGYTF. The CDR3 DNA sequence: TGTGCCAGCAGTCCCTACAGGGGTTTCAGTGGCTACACCTTC. The chain is built from TRBV6-5 and TRBJ1-2, with TRBD1 identical over 7 bases. The CDR3 extends over 14 amino acids. V lost 5 bases and J lost 7; bases outside the gene matches: 10. The V gene's germline CDR1 is MNHEY and CDR2 SVGAGI.